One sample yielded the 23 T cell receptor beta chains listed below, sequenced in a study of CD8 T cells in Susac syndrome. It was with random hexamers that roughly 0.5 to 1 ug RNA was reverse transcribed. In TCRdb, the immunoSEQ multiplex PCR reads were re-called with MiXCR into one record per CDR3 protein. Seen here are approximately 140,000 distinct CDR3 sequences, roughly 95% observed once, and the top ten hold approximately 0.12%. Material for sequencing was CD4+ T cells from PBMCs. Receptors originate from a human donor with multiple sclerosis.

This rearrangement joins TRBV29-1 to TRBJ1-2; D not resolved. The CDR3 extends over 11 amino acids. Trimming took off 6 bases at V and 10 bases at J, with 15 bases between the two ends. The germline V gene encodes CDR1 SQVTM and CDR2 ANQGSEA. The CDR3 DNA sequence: TGCAGCGTGGGCCCCGACCCACCCTACACCTTC. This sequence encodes CSVGPDPPYTF.

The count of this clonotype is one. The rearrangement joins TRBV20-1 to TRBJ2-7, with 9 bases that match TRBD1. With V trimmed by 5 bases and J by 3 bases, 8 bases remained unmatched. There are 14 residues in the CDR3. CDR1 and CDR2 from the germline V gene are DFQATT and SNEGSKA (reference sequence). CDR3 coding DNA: TGCAGTGCTTCCCACAGGGGGCCGGGCTACGAGCAGTACTTC. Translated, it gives CSASHRGPGYEQYF.

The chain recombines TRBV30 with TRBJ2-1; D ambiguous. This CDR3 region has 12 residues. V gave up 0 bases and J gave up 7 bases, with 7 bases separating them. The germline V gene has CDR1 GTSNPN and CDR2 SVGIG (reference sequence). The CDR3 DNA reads TGTGCCTGGAGTGTACGCAAAAATGAGCAGTTCTTC. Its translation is CAWSVRKNEQFF.

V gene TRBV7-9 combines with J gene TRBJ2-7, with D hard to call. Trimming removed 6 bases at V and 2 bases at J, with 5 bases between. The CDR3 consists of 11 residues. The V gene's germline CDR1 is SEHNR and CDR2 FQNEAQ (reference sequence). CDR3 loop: CASRGTYEQYF. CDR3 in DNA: TGTGCCAGCAGGGGGACCTACGAGCAGTACTTC.

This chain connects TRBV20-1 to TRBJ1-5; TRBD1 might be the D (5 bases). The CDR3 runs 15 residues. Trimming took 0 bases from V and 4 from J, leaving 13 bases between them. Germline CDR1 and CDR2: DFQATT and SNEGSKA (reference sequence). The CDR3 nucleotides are TGCAGTGCTAGAGATGGGAACAGGAGAAATCAGCCCCAGCATTTT. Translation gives CSARDGNRRNQPQHF.

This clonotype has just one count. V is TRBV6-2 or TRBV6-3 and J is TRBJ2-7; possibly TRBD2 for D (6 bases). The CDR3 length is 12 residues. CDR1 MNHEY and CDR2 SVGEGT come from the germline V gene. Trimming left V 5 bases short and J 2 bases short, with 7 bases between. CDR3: CASSRLAYEQYF. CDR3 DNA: TGTGCCAGCAGTCGACTAGCCTACGAGCAGTACTTC.

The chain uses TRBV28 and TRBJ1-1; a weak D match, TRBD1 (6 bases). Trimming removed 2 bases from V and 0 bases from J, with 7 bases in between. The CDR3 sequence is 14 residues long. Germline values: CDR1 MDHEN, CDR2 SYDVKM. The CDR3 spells CASSLRGMNTEAFF. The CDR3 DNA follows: TGTGCCAGCAGTTTAAGGGGGATGAACACTGAAGCTTTCTTT.

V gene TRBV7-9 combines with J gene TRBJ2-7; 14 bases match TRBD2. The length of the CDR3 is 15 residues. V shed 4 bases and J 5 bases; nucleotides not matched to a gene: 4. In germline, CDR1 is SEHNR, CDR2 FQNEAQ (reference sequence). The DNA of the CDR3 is TGTGCCAGCAGCTCGACGGGACTAGCGGGAGACGAGCAGTACTTC. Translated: CASSSTGLAGDEQYF.

CDR3 in amino acids: CASSLGRGVETQYF. The DNA for the CDR3 is TGCGCCAGCAGCTTGGGCCGGGGAGTAGAGACCCAGTACTTC. The chain has TRBV5-1 and TRBJ2-5, with a weak D call TRBD2 (5 bases). The CDR3 runs 14 residues. The V and J ends lost 0 bases and 4 bases respectively, with 10 bases between them. Germline V gene sequence: CDR1 SGHRS, CDR2 YFSETQ. Together with reference TRBV5-1 and TRBJ2-5, the CDR3 gives the full variable domain: KAGVTQTPRYLIKTRGQQVTLSCSPISGHRSVSWYQQTPGQGLQFLFEYFSETQRNKGNFPGRFSGRQFSNSRSEMNVSTLELGDSALYLCASSLGRGVETQYFGPGTRLLVL.

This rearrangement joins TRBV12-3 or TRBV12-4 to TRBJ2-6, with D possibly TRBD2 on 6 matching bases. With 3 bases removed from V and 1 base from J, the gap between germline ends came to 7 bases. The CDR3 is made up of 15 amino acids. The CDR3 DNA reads TGTGCCAGCAGTTTTGGGGGGTCTGGGGCCAACGTCCTGACTTTC. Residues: CASSFGGSGANVLTF.

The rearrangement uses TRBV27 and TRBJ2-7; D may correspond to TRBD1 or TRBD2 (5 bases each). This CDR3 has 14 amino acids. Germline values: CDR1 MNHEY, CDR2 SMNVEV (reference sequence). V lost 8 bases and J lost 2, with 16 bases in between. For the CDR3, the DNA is TGTGCCAGCCAAGGGACCGCTAATCCCTACGAGCAGTACTTC. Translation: CASQGTANPYEQYF.

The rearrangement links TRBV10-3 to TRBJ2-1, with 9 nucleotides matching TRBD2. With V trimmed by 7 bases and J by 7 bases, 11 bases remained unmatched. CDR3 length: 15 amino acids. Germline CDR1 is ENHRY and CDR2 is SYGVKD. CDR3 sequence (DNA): TGTGCCATCATGTCCGCGGGAGGGCCGGGGAATGAGCAGTTCTTC. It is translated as CAIMSAGGPGNEQFF.

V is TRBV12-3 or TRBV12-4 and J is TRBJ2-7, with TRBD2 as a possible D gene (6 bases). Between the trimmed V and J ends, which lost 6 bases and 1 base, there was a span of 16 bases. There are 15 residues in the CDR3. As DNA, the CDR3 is TGTGCCAGCAGCCTTCTGGGACTCGTATCCTACGAGCAGTACTTC. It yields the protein CASSLLGLVSYEQYF.

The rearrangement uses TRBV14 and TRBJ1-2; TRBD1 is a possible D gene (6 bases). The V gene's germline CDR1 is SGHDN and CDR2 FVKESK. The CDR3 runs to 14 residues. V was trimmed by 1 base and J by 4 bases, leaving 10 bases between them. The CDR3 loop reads CASSQAQGSYGYTF. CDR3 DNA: TGTGCCAGCAGCCAAGCACAGGGAAGCTATGGCTACACCTTC.

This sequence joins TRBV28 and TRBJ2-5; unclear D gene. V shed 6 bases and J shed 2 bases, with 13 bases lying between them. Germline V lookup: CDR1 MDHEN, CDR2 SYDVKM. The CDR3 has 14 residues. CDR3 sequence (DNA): TGTGCCAGCAGAGCCCCGGGTGCACAAGAGACCCAGTACTTC. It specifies CASRAPGAQETQYF.

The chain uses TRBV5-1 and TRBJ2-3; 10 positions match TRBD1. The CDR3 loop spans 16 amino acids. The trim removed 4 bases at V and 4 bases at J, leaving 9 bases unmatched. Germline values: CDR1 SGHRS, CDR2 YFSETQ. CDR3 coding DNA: TGCGCCAGCAGCGTGAATCCGACAGGGGGCTCAGATACGCAGTATTTT. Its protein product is CASSVNPTGGSDTQYF.

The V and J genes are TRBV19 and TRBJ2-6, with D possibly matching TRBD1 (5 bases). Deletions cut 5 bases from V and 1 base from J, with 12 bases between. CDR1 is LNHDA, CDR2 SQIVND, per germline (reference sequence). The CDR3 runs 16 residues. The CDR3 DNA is TGTGCCAGTAGTGAGAACAGGCTGTCTGGGGCCAACGTCCTGACTTTC. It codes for CASSENRLSGANVLTF.

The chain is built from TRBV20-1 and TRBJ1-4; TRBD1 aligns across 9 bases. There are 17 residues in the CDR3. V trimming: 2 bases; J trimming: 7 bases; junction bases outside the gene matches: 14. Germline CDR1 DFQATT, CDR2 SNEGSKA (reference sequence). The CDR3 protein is CSARRGQGVKGGEKLFF. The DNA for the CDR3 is TGCAGTGCTAGAAGGGGACAGGGAGTAAAGGGGGGTGAAAAACTGTTTTTT.

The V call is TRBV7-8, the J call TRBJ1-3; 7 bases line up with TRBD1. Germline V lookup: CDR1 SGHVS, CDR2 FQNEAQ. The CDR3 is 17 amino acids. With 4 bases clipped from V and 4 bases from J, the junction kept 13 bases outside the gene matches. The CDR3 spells CASSWRHTGTAGNTIYF. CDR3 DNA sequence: TGTGCCAGCAGCTGGAGACATACCGGGACAGCAGGAAACACCATATATTTT.

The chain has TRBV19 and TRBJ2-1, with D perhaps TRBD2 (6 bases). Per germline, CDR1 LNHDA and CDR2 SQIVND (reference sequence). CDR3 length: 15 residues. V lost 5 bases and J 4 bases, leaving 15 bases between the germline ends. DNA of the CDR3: TGTGCCAGTAGTCCCGCGGGGAGAGGGTACAATGAGCAGTTCTTC. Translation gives CASSPAGRGYNEQFF.

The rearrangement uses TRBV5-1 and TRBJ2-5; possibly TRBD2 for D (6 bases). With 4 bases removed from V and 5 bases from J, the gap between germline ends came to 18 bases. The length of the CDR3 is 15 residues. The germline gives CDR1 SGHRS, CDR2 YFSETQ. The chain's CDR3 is CASSAGLRRGETQYF. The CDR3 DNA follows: TGCGCCAGCAGCGCGGGACTTCGGAGAGGCGAGACCCAGTACTTC.

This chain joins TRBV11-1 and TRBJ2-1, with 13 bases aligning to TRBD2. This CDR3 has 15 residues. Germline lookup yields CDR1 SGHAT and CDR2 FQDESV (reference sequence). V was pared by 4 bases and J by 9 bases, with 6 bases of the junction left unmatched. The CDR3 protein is CASSWGTSGTGEQFF. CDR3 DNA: TGTGCCAGCAGCTGGGGGACTAGCGGGACTGGTGAGCAGTTCTTC.

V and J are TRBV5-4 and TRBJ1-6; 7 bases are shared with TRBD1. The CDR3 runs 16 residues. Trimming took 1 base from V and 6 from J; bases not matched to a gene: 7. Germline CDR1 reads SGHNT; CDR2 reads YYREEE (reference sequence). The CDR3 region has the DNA TGTGCCAGCAGCTTGAGGGCAGGGACAGCTAATTCACCCCTCCACTTT. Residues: CASSLRAGTANSPLHF.